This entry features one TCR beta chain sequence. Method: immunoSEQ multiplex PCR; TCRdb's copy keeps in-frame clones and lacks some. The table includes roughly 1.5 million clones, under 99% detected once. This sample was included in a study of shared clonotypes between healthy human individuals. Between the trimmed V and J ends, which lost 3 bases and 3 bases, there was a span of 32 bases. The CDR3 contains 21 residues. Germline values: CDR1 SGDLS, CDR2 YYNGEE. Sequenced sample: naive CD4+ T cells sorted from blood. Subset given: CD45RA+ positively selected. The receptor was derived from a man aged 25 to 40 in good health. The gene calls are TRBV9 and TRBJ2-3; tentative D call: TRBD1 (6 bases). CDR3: CASSGRIQGFWWEKMTDTQYF. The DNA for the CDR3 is TGTGCCAGCAGCGGACGAATTCAGGGGTTTTGGTGGGAGAAGATGACAGATACGCAGTATTTT.